These T cell receptor beta chains were read from a single sample in a study of early T cells in non-severe SARS-CoV-2 infection. TCRdb analysed the 5' RACE reads with MiXCR anew, one entry per CDR3 protein. The sample carries 80,000 or so distinct CDR3 sequences, 15% to 17% recorded once. The sequencing sample was made of whole blood. The receptors were gathered from an adult who was a healthcare worker with PCR-confirmed SARS-CoV-2 infection or an uninfected control (not recorded which). Both conserved end residues are part of each CDR3. A D gene is named only where the DNA matches it firmly. Some rows mark clone size as missing; the rest say once, few, many or name a class of expanded clone.

d_gene	j_gene	v_gene	abundance	CDR3aa	CDR3nt
-	TRBJ1-2	TRBV2	-	CASLPTNRNYGYTF	TGTGCCAGCTTGCCCACCAACAGGAACTATGGCTACACCTTC
-	TRBJ1-2	TRBV7-8	-	CASSFKTGGYTF	TGTGCCAGCAGCTTTAAAACAGGGGGCTACACCTTC
-	TRBJ1-2	TRBV7-9	many	CASSLGSHRSNYGYTF	TGTGCCAGCAGCTTAGGCTCTCACAGGTCTAACTATGGCTACACCTTC
-	TRBJ1-1	TRBV20-1	many	CSARDAWAPVFAEAFF	TGCAGTGCTAGAGATGCGTGGGCTCCTGTTTTCGCTGAAGCTTTCTTT
-	TRBJ2-7	TRBV24-1	few	CATSDSGNRPYEQYF	TGTGCCACCAGTGATTCGGGAAACAGGCCCTACGAGCAGTACTTC
TRBD1	TRBJ2-1	TRBV11-2	-	CASSLVGGQALSYNEQFF	TGTGCCAGCAGCTTAGTCGGGGGACAGGCCCTCTCCTACAATGAGCAGTTCTTC
TRBD1	TRBJ2-1	TRBV27	few	CASSLTGTAYNEQFF	TGTGCCAGCAGTCTCACCGGGACAGCTTACAATGAGCAGTTCTTC
TRBD1	TRBJ2-5	TRBV5-4	-	CASRITGTAQETQYF	TGTGCCAGCAGGATTACCGGGACAGCACAAGAGACCCAGTACTTC
-	TRBJ1-5	TRBV12-3/TRBV12-4	-	CASGTIGSNQPQHF	TGTGCCAGTGGTACGATCGGGAGCAATCAGCCCCAGCATTTT
-	TRBJ2-7	TRBV20-1	few	CSASRPTPPYSYEQYF	TGCAGTGCTAGTCGTCCCACGCCACCTTACTCCTACGAGCAGTACTTC
-	TRBJ2-3	TRBV7-2	many	CASSLKVADTQYF	TGTGCCAGCAGCTTAAAAGTCGCAGATACGCAGTATTTT
-	TRBJ2-3	TRBV5-1	many	CASSSPTGERRTDTQYF	TGCGCCAGCAGCTCTCCTACGGGCGAGAGAAGAACAGATACGCAGTATTTT
-	TRBJ2-5	TRBV20-1	few	CSARIGKTQYF	TGCAGTGCTAGAATCGGAAAGACCCAGTACTTC
-	TRBJ2-7	TRBV6-5	-	CASRSDSSFTYEQYF	TGTGCCAGCAGATCAGACAGCTCCTTCACCTACGAGCAGTACTTC
-	TRBJ2-5	TRBV5-5	many	CASSPMAAFQETQYF	TGTGCCAGCAGCCCAATGGCTGCGTTCCAAGAGACCCAGTACTTC
TRBD1	TRBJ1-1	TRBV2	-	CASRDRDTEAFF	TGTGCCAGCAGGGACAGGGACACTGAAGCTTTCTTT
-	TRBJ2-5	TRBV24-1	few	CATSDPVPAEETQYF	TGTGCCACCAGTGATCCCGTTCCAGCCGAAGAGACCCAGTACTTC
-	TRBJ2-5	TRBV5-1	many	CASSINQETQYF	TGCGCCAGCAGCATCAACCAAGAGACCCAGTACTTC
-	TRBJ1-5	TRBV19	few	CASSMEGYSNQPQHF	TGTGCCAGTAGTATGGAGGGATATAGCAATCAGCCCCAGCATTTT
-	TRBJ2-5	TRBV10-2	-	CASSQDTMEETQYF	TGCGCCAGCAGTCAGGACACAATGGAAGAGACCCAGTACTTC
-	TRBJ1-1	TRBV29-1	-	CSVGVTGSRLEAFF	TGCAGCGTTGGGGTTACAGGGTCAAGGCTTGAAGCTTTCTTT
-	TRBJ1-2	TRBV5-4	-	CASSSITLFDGYTF	TGTGCCAGCAGCTCCATTACACTATTTGATGGCTACACCTTC
TRBD1	TRBJ1-4	TRBV2	few	CASSPDRGRDEKLFF	TGTGCCAGCAGTCCTGACAGGGGCAGGGATGAAAAACTGTTTTTT
-	TRBJ2-5	TRBV28	few	CASSQKETQYF	TGTGCCAGCAGTCAAAAGGAGACCCAGTACTTC
-	TRBJ2-2	TRBV20-1	many	CSARDRGDTGELFF	TGCAGTGCTAGAGACCGGGGAGACACCGGGGAGCTGTTTTTT
TRBD1	TRBJ1-2	TRBV28	-	CATSTGAYGYTF	TGTGCCACTTCGACAGGGGCCTATGGCTACACCTTC
-	TRBJ1-4	TRBV18	-	CASSPPTGGREKLFF	TGTGCCAGCTCACCACCAACCGGGGGTCGCGAAAAACTGTTTTTT
TRBD2	TRBJ2-7	TRBV30	-	CAWSPAASGPYEQYF	TGTGCCTGGAGCCCCGCGGCTAGCGGGCCCTACGAGCAGTACTTC
TRBD2	TRBJ2-1	TRBV5-1	few	CASGTSGRNEQFF	TGCGCCAGCGGTACTAGCGGGAGGAATGAGCAGTTCTTC
TRBD1	TRBJ2-5	TRBV19	-	CASSPGTAEETQYF	TGTGCCAGTAGTCCGGGGACAGCGGAGGAGACCCAGTACTTC
-	TRBJ2-7	TRBV21-1	-	CASVYEQYF	TGTGCCAGCGTCTACGAGCAGTACTTC
-	TRBJ2-5	TRBV5-1	few	CASSFPTGTQETQYF	TGCGCCAGCAGCTTTCCTACAGGGACACAAGAGACCCAGTACTTC
-	TRBJ2-3	TRBV5-1	-	CASSPQGSPSTDTQYF	TGCGCCAGCAGCCCACAGGGTTCCCCAAGCACAGATACGCAGTATTTT
-	TRBJ2-7	TRBV28	-	CASSFQRGEGETSYEQYF	TGTGCCAGCAGTTTCCAACGTGGAGAGGGGGAAACCTCCTACGAGCAGTACTTC
-	TRBJ1-5	TRBV2	-	CASKVLSNQPQHF	TGTGCCAGTAAGGTCCTTAGCAATCAGCCCCAGCATTTT
-	TRBJ1-3	TRBV7-2	-	CASSPASGNTIYF	TGTGCCAGCAGCCCAGCCTCTGGAAACACCATATATTTT
TRBD1	TRBJ1-1	TRBV2	few	CASSLGQGGLNTEAFF	TGTGCCAGCAGTTTGGGACAGGGGGGATTGAACACTGAAGCTTTCTTT
-	TRBJ2-7	TRBV20-1	-	CSARDQGDEQYF	TGCAGTGCTAGAGATCAGGGCGACGAGCAGTACTTC
TRBD2	TRBJ2-7	TRBV20-1	-	CSASGTSVSYEQYF	TGCAGTGCTTCCGGGACTAGCGTCTCCTACGAGCAGTACTTC
TRBD2	TRBJ2-7	TRBV29-1	-	CSVRLAGPPEQYF	TGCAGCGTTAGACTAGCGGGGCCACCGGAGCAGTACTTC
-	TRBJ2-2	TRBV7-3	few	CASSSAGAPGELFF	TGTGCCAGCAGCTCTGCGGGGGCTCCCGGGGAGCTGTTTTTT
-	TRBJ1-6	TRBV3-1	-	CASSLGPTNSPLHF	TGTGCCAGCAGCCTGGGACCGACTAATTCACCCCTCCACTTT
-	TRBJ1-5	TRBV28	-	CASRTQGNNQPQHF	TGTGCCAGCCGTACACAGGGAAACAATCAGCCCCAGCATTTT
-	TRBJ2-7	TRBV11-3	-	CASSLGGAAVYEQYF	TGTGCCAGCAGCTTAGGGGGGGCCGCCGTCTACGAGCAGTACTTC
-	TRBJ2-7	TRBV29-1	-	CSARGRGPSYEQYF	TGCAGCGCTCGGGGCAGGGGTCCGTCCTACGAGCAGTACTTC
TRBD2	TRBJ2-3	TRBV6-6	-	CAARASGSRKRVTDTQYF	TGTGCCGCCCGCGCTAGCGGGAGTCGGAAGCGGGTCACAGATACGCAGTATTTT
-	TRBJ2-3	TRBV12-5	-	CASGLNFGTDTQYF	TGTGCTAGTGGTTTGAACTTTGGAACAGATACGCAGTATTTT
-	TRBJ2-5	TRBV7-2	many	CASSPGPAIETQYF	TGTGCCAGCAGCCCGGGACCGGCGATAGAGACCCAGTACTTC
-	TRBJ2-3	TRBV10-1	many	CASGTGPSTDTQYF	TGCGCCAGCGGAACAGGCCCTAGCACAGATACGCAGTATTTT
-	TRBJ2-2	TRBV5-4	-	CASSFLAGAVTGELFF	TGTGCCAGCAGCTTTCTTGCGGGGGCCGTCACCGGGGAGCTGTTTTTT
-	TRBJ2-6	TRBV12-3/TRBV12-4	-	CASSLDPGANVLTF	TGTGCCAGCAGTTTAGATCCTGGGGCCAACGTCCTGACTTTC
-	TRBJ1-4	TRBV7-9	few	CASSPVATNEKLFF	TGTGCCAGCAGCCCCGTGGCAACTAATGAAAAACTGTTTTTT
-	TRBJ1-6	TRBV7-6	-	CASSFEGTPFNSPLHF	TGTGCCAGCAGCTTCGAGGGGACACCTTTTAATTCACCCCTCCACTTT
-	TRBJ1-5	TRBV7-2	-	CASSQTVPYSNQPQHF	TGTGCCAGCAGCCAGACAGTTCCTTATAGCAATCAGCCCCAGCATTTT
-	TRBJ2-3	TRBV11-2	-	CASSPHRDREGIDTQYF	TGTGCCAGCAGCCCCCACCGAGACAGGGAGGGAATAGATACGCAGTATTTT
TRBD2	TRBJ2-1	TRBV7-6	few	CASSLASGLAGVHEQFF	TGTGCCAGCAGCTTAGCTTCGGGTCTAGCGGGAGTCCATGAGCAGTTCTTC
TRBD1	TRBJ1-4	TRBV18	few	CASSPGQGRDEKLFF	TGTGCCAGCTCACCGGGACAGGGGCGGGATGAAAAACTGTTTTTT
-	TRBJ2-3	TRBV2	few	CASVGADTQYF	TGTGCCAGCGTGGGGGCAGATACGCAGTATTTT
-	TRBJ2-1	TRBV21-1	few	CASSRRAGVVLDEQFF	TGTGCCAGCAGCCGCCGTGCAGGGGTCGTGTTGGATGAGCAGTTCTTC
-	TRBJ2-5	TRBV19	-	CASSTLGGTQYF	TGTGCCAGTAGCACCCTCGGAGGGACCCAGTACTTC